This TCR beta chain was obtained from a study of blood T cell repertoires in COVID-19. Study context: The United States, Italy and Spain supplied acute and convalescent COVID-19 samples. PBMCs, B-cell-depleted T cells, or T cells provided the cDNA or gDNA that made up the material.

In the study's own analysis: Scientists estimated how many nucleated cells there were by amplifying reference gene primers. Assay: immunoSEQ multiplex PCR; the TCRdb copy retains only in-frame clones and omits some. The DNA was the basis for D and trimming; V, J and clone size are from that table. Found here are some 110,000 clones, 80% to 90% of them singletons; the top ten hold about 8%. The germline V gene encodes CDR1 GTSNPN and CDR2 SVGIG (reference sequence). The CDR3 runs to 11 residues. With 1 base removed from V and 7 bases from J, the gap between germline ends came to 7 bases. Sequencing input: peripheral blood. The J gene is TRBJ2-5, the V gene TRBV30; possibly TRBD2 for D (5 bases). The sequence derives from a man between 65 and 85 years old who had recovered from COVID-19. CDR3 in amino acids: CAWSARGTQYF. In nucleotides, the CDR3 is TGTGCCTGGAGTGCTCGGGGGACCCAGTACTTC.